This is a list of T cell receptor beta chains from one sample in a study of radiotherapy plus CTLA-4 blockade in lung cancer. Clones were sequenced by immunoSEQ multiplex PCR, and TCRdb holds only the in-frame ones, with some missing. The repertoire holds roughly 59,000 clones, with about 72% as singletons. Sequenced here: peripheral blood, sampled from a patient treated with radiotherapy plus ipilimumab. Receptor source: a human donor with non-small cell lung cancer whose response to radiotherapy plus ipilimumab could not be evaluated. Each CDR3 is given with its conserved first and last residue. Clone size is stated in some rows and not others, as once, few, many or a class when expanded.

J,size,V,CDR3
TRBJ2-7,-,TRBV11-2,CASSSGMTYEQYF
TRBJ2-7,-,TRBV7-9,CASSLGRLDFIYEQYF
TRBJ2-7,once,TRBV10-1,CASSEWTGGSYEQYF
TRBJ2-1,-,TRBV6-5,CASSYAGTSGYNEQFF
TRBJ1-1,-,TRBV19,CASSPGTGMNTEAFF
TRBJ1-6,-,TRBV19,CASSQDSYNSPLHF
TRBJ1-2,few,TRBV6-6,CASSYRDGYTF
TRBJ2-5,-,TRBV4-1,CASSQEYGTSALQETQYF
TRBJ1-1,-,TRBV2,CATDFGQGEAFF
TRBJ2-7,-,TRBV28,CASSPWGHPPSYEQYF
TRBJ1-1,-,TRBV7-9,CASSRKTSEAFF
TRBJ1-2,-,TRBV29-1,CSVLDQIKVGTGPFNYGYTF